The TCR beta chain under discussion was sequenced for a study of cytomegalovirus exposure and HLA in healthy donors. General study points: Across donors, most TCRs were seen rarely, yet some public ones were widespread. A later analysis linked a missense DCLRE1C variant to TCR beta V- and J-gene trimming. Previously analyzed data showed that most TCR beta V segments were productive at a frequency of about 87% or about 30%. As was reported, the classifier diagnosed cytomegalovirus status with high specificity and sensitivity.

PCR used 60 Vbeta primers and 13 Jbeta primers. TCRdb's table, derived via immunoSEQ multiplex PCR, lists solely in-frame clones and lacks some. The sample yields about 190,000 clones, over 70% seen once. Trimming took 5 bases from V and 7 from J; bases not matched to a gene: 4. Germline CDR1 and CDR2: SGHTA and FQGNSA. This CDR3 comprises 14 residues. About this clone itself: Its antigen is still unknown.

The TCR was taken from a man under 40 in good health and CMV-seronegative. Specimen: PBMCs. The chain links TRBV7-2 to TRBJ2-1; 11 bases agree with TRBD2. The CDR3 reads CASSGTSGPNEQFF. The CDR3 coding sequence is TGTGCCAGCAGCGGGACTAGCGGCCCTAATGAGCAGTTCTTC.